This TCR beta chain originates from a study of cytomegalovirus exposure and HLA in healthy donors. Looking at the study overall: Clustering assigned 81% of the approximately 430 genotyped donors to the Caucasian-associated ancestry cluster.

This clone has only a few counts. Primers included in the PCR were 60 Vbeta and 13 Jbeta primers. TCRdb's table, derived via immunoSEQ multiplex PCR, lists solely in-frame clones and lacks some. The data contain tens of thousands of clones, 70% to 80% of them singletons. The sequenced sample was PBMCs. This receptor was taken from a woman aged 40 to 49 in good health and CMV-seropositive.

CDR3 region: CAWNRDTGELFF. The CDR3 DNA follows: TGTGCCTGGAACAGGGACACCGGGGAGCTGTTTTTT. The V and J genes are TRBV30 and TRBJ2-2; a weak D match, TRBD1 (6 bases). This CDR3 contains 12 residues. Deletions cut 4 bases from V and 3 bases from J, with 6 bases between. Per germline, CDR1 GTSNPN and CDR2 SVGIG (reference sequence).